This T cell receptor beta chain was recovered during a study of blood T cell repertoires in COVID-19. Germline V gene data show CDR1 as LNHNV and CDR2 as YYDKDF (reference sequence). The CDR3 length is 12 residues. V was trimmed by 2 bases and J by 5 bases, leaving 4 bases between them. Data came from immunoSEQ multiplex PCR; TCRdb stores just in-frame clones and leaves some out. This sample has under 350,000 clones, with around 85% found just once. Sequenced material: PBMCs or T cells enriched from blood (not recorded which). The receptor was isolated from a woman in her 40s with acute COVID-19. This chain joins TRBV15 and TRBJ1-5; D is uncertain. The CDR3 DNA sequence: TGTGCCACCAGCAGAACAGATCAGCCCCAGCATTTT. It encodes CATSRTDQPQHF.